These 32 T cell receptor beta chains came from one sample sequenced in a study of radiation and T cells in renal cell carcinoma. Using immunoSEQ multiplex PCR, the repertoire was profiled, and TCRdb retains in-frame clones only, with some absent. The sample consists of roughly 150,000 clones, 80% to 90% of them appearing once. Time point meaning: blood 2 weeks post-SBRT. Treatment here: 15 Gy SBRT to primary tumor, nephrectomy 4 weeks later. The material was blood, obtained from a patient whose treatment included radiotherapy and nephrectomy. The receptors shown here come from a woman in her forties or fifties with renal cell carcinoma.

This clone was observed a single time. J is TRBJ1-5 and V is TRBV7-9; D gene ambiguous. The CDR3 length is 15 residues. Germline loops: CDR1 SEHNR, CDR2 FQNEAQ (reference sequence). V gave up 7 bases and J gave up 2 bases, with 15 bases separating them. The CDR3 bases are TGTGCCAGCAACCCAGTCCCGGCGGGCAATCAGCCCCAGCATTTT. It yields the protein CASNPVPAGNQPQHF.

With regard to this clone: The junction and the germline gene differ at one end; a read error may be behind it. Other nucleotide sequences in the sample specify the same CDR3. This chain links TRBV10-3 with TRBJ2-7, with TRBD1 identical over 8 bases. The CDR3 is 13 residues long. Germline V CDR1 and CDR2: ENHRY, SYGVKD. The CDR3 DNA follows: TGCGCCATCAGCGCAGACAGGGGTAACGAGCAGTACTTC. Amino acid sequence: CAISADRGNEQYF.

This sequence joins TRBV6-6 and TRBJ1-5; 7 positions match TRBD1. Germline V gene lookup returns CDR1 MNHNY and CDR2 SVGAGI (reference sequence). Unmatched junction bases numbered 10, after V lost 6 bases and J lost 2 bases. The CDR3 covers 16 residues. CDR3 nucleotide sequence: TGTGCCAGCAGCCTACAGGGGCGGAGGGGCAATCAGCCCCAGCATTTT. Translation: CASSLQGRRGNQPQHF.

The rearrangement joins TRBV27 to TRBJ1-3; weak D call: TRBD1 (6 bases). Germline V lookup: CDR1 MNHEY, CDR2 SMNVEV (reference sequence). V lost 5 bases to trimming and J lost 0 bases, with 14 bases between them. The CDR3 length is 16 residues. CDR3 sequence (DNA): TGTGCCAGCAGTCCAACTGGGACACCCTCTGGAAACACCATATATTTT. It codes for CASSPTGTPSGNTIYF.

The chain combines TRBV7-2 with TRBJ1-6, with 7 positions matching TRBD1. This CDR3 comprises 17 residues. CDR1 is SGHTA, CDR2 FQGNSA, per germline. With V trimmed by 4 bases and J by 0 bases, 6 bases remained unmatched. CDR3 loop: CASSYLTGSSYNSPLHF. The CDR3 region has the DNA TGTGCCAGCAGCTACCTGACAGGGAGCTCCTATAATTCACCCCTCCACTTT.

The chain links TRBV10-3 to TRBJ2-3; D ambiguous. Trimming removed 8 bases from V and 4 bases from J, with 13 bases in between. This CDR3 has 13 amino acids. Germline values: CDR1 ENHRY, CDR2 SYGVKD. The CDR3 sequence: CAIADTTADTQYF. Here the CDR3 DNA reads TGTGCCATCGCAGACACCACGGCAGATACGCAGTATTTT.

CDR3 region: CASGQPGQGTDTQYF. As DNA, the CDR3 is TGCGCCAGCGGTCAACCAGGACAGGGGACAGATACGCAGTATTTT. V and J are TRBV4-1 and TRBJ2-3; 9 positions match TRBD1. Germline V CDR1 and CDR2: MGHRA, YSYEKL. This CDR3 has 15 amino acids. J lost 3 bases, V lost 8 bases, and 9 bases had no gene match.

The chain recombines TRBV5-4 with TRBJ2-3; the match to TRBD2 covers 8 bases. Germline values: CDR1 SGHNT, CDR2 YYREEE (reference sequence). This CDR3 is built from 15 residues. Losses at the gene ends were 2 bases for V and 0 bases for J; bases not matched to a gene: 2. In DNA form, the CDR3 reads TGTGCCAGCAGCTTAGAGCGGGGGAGCACAGATACGCAGTATTTT. Translating it yields CASSLERGSTDTQYF.

The chain is built from TRBV5-4 and TRBJ2-7, with 12 bases lining up with TRBD2. The CDR3 is 15 amino acids. Germline lookup yields CDR1 SGHNT and CDR2 YYREEE (reference sequence). V dropped 4 bases and J dropped 3; count of bases not matched to a gene: 5. This CDR3 reads CASSHTTSGGYEQYF. DNA for the CDR3: TGTGCCAGCAGCCATACGACTAGCGGGGGCTACGAGCAGTACTTC.

This chain joins TRBV10-3 and TRBJ2-3; 10 nucleotides line up with TRBD2. The V and J ends lost 3 bases and 6 bases, in that order; junction bases with no gene match: 9. CDR1 and CDR2 from the germline V gene are ENHRY and SYGVKD. This CDR3 has 16 residues. The CDR3, as DNA: TGTGCCATCAGTGACTTTAAGCGGGGGGGCATTGATACGCAGTATTTT. It codes for CAISDFKRGGIDTQYF.

The chain couples TRBV7-2 to TRBJ1-1, with D unclear. The CDR3 loop spans 14 amino acids. Trimming removed 5 bases at V and 4 bases at J, with 14 bases between. The germline V gene has CDR1 SGHTA and CDR2 FQGNSA. The CDR3 DNA sequence: TGTGCCAGCAGCCCCAGAAGTGGGGTCACTGAAGCTTTCTTT. Encoded protein: CASSPRSGVTEAFF.

The chain employs TRBV10-3 and TRBJ2-3, with D unclear. The V end lost 3 bases, the J end lost 0 bases, and 16 bases lay between the germline ends. Per germline, CDR1 ENHRY and CDR2 SYGVKD. This CDR3 is built from 17 residues. The CDR3 loop reads CAISEVGLTLSTDTQYF. The DNA for the CDR3 is TGTGCCATCAGTGAAGTAGGGCTGACCCTGAGCACAGATACGCAGTATTTT.

The chain employs TRBV7-9 and TRBJ1-3, with a weak D call TRBD1 (5 bases). Germline CDR1 reads SEHNR; CDR2 reads FQNEAQ (reference sequence). V was trimmed by 4 bases and J by 2 bases, leaving 6 bases between them. The CDR3 length is 13 residues. CDR3 bases: TGTGCCAGCAGCTCGACAGCTGGAAACACCATATATTTT. The encoded protein is CASSSTAGNTIYF.

The chain joins TRBV4-2 to TRBJ2-1; 15 bases agree with TRBD2. From germline, CDR1 is LGHNA and CDR2 YNFKEQ. Trimming took 4 bases from V and 8 from J; bases not matched to a gene: 9. The length of the CDR3 is 17 residues. The DNA for the CDR3 is TGTGCCAGCAGCCCTTTAGGACTAGCGGGGGGGCCGCATGAGCAGTTCTTC. It yields the protein CASSPLGLAGGPHEQFF.

This rearrangement joins TRBV27 to TRBJ2-7; TRBD2 matches 8 bases. The ends lost 4 bases at V and 4 bases at J; junction bases unmatched: 6. Germline assignment: CDR1 MNHEY and CDR2 SMNVEV (reference sequence). The CDR3 spans 14 residues. CDR3 DNA: TGTGCCAGCAGTTCACCGGGACTAGGTTACGAGCAGTACTTC. Its protein product is CASSSPGLGYEQYF.

This clone was seen ten or more times. The chain links TRBV7-3 to TRBJ1-1, with TRBD1 matching over 11 bases. This CDR3 has 15 residues. From germline, CDR1 is SGHTA and CDR2 FQGTGA. Trimming at V came to 5 bases and at J to 6 bases, leaving 8 bases not matched to a gene. CDR3 loop: CASSQLGGQGAEAFF. In nucleotides, the CDR3 is TGTGCCAGCAGCCAACTGGGGGGACAGGGGGCTGAAGCTTTCTTT.

The chain is built from TRBV6-5 and TRBJ2-3, with 8 bases matching TRBD1. V was pared by 5 bases and J by 4 bases, with 5 bases of the junction left unmatched. CDR3 length: 14 residues. Germline assignment: CDR1 MNHEY and CDR2 SVGAGI. CDR3 amino acids: CASSIQGAADTQYF. Written as DNA, the CDR3 is TGTGCCAGCAGTATCCAGGGGGCTGCAGATACGCAGTATTTT.

The chain joins TRBV5-1 to TRBJ2-5; 10 positions agree with TRBD2. Per germline, CDR1 SGHRS and CDR2 YFSETQ. This CDR3 has 14 residues. With V trimmed by 4 bases and J by 5 bases, 5 bases remained unmatched. CDR3 coding DNA: TGCGCCAGCAGCCAGGGACTAGCGCCGGAGACCCAGTACTTC. This codes for CASSQGLAPETQYF.

The rearrangement joins TRBV19 to TRBJ2-7, with D maybe TRBD1 (5 bases). Germline assignment: CDR1 LNHDA and CDR2 SQIVND (reference sequence). V was pared by 4 bases and J by 2 bases, with 9 bases between. The CDR3 covers 13 residues. The CDR3 region is CASSTGKAYEQYF. DNA for the CDR3: TGTGCCAGTAGTACAGGGAAAGCCTACGAGCAGTACTTC. Complete variable domain (other parts from reference TRBV19 and TRBJ2-7): DGGITQSPKYLFRKEGQNVTLSCEQNLNHDAMYWYRQDPGQGLRLIYYSQIVNDFQKGDIAEGYSVSREKKESFPLTVTSAQKNPTAFYLCASSTGKAYEQYFGPGTRLTVT.

This clone was detected only a few times. The chain links TRBV19 to TRBJ2-7, with TRBD1 identical over 10 bases. The CDR3 is made up of 14 amino acids. V was pared by 3 bases and J by 5 bases, with 4 bases of the junction left unmatched. Germline V gene sequence: CDR1 LNHDA, CDR2 SQIVND (reference sequence). CDR3 residues: CASSIGTGADEQYF. CDR3 nucleotides: TGTGCCAGTAGTATCGGGACAGGGGCGGACGAGCAGTACTTC.

This clone appeared a single time. V usage is TRBV7-9 and J usage is TRBJ2-1; D remains ambiguous. Germline CDR1 reads SEHNR; CDR2 reads FQNEAQ (reference sequence). Trimming removed 6 bases at V and 0 bases at J, with 9 bases between. The CDR3 is 14 amino acids. CDR3: CASSDVSSYNEQFF. The CDR3 DNA is TGTGCCAGCAGTGACGTGAGCTCCTACAATGAGCAGTTCTTC.

J is TRBJ2-1 and V is TRBV2, with TRBD2 matching over 7 bases. Germline V gene sequence: CDR1 SNHLY, CDR2 FYNNEI. J was trimmed by 0 bases and V by 7 bases; bases with no gene match: 6. This CDR3 comprises 15 residues. DNA for the CDR3: TGTGCCAGCATGAGCGGGGCTAGCTCCTACAATGAGCAGTTCTTC. This translates into CASMSGASSYNEQFF.

The chain combines TRBV10-2 with TRBJ2-5; D remains ambiguous. The CDR3 is made up of 11 amino acids. The ends were cut back, 10 bases at V and 3 bases at J, with 9 bases in the middle. Germline CDR1 reads WSHSY; CDR2 reads SAAADI. CDR3 region: CATCMEETQYF. As DNA, the CDR3 is TGCGCCACTTGTATGGAAGAGACCCAGTACTTC.

The chain combines TRBV9 with TRBJ1-4, with 8 bases aligning to TRBD1. The trim removed 7 bases at V and 5 bases at J, leaving 7 bases unmatched. CDR3 length equals 14 residues. The germline V gene has CDR1 SGDLS and CDR2 YYNGEE. The CDR3 spells CASGQGQVNEKLFF. In DNA, the CDR3 is TGTGCCAGCGGACAGGGACAGGTAAATGAAAAACTGTTTTTT.

The rearrangement uses TRBV19 and TRBJ2-7; 9 nucleotides line up with TRBD2. V lost 3 bases to trimming and J lost 0 bases; unmatched junction nucleotides: 3. The length of the CDR3 is 15 residues. Germline V gene data show CDR1 as LNHDA and CDR2 as SQIVND (reference sequence). CDR3 DNA sequence: TGTGCCAGTAGTATGTCGGGACTAGCCTCCTACGAGCAGTACTTC. It yields the protein CASSMSGLASYEQYF.

V and J are TRBV5-5 and TRBJ1-4; D unclear. V lost 1 base to trimming and J lost 4 bases, with 5 bases between them. CDR1 and CDR2 from the germline V gene are SGHKS and YYEKEE (reference sequence). The CDR3 consists of 13 residues. The CDR3 protein is CASSLILNEKLFF. The CDR3 DNA reads TGTGCCAGCAGCTTGATTCTTAATGAAAAACTGTTTTTT.

The chain employs TRBV19 and TRBJ1-5; D ambiguous. The CDR3 consists of 15 residues. V lost 5 bases and J 0 bases, leaving 11 bases between the germline ends. Looked up from germline, CDR1 is LNHDA and CDR2 is SQIVND (reference sequence). The CDR3 sequence: CASSAQPYSNQPQHF. The CDR3, as DNA: TGTGCCAGTAGTGCGCAGCCCTATAGCAATCAGCCCCAGCATTTT.

In this sample, this clone turned up once. CDR3 sequence: CASSFPGQGGRTEAFF. The CDR3 DNA is TGCGCCAGCAGCTTCCCGGGACAGGGGGGAAGGACTGAAGCTTTCTTT. V and J are TRBV5-1 and TRBJ1-1; 11 bases map to TRBD1. This CDR3 is built from 16 residues. V trimming: 2 bases; J trimming: 5 bases; junction bases outside the gene matches: 8. Germline values: CDR1 SGHRS, CDR2 YFSETQ.

The J gene is TRBJ1-2, the V gene TRBV6-6; D call uncertain. The length of the CDR3 is 13 residues. The V end lost 2 bases, the J end lost 0 bases, and 4 bases lay between the germline ends. Germline V gives CDR1 MNHNY, CDR2 SVGAGI (reference sequence). The CDR3 nucleotides are TGTGCCAGCAGTTACACGGCTAACTATGGCTACACCTTC. As protein: CASSYTANYGYTF.

The V gene is TRBV6-6, the J gene TRBJ1-6, with D uncertain. Trimming pared 4 bases from V and 7 bases from J, leaving 8 bases between. The CDR3 covers 13 residues. Germline CDR1 is MNHNY and CDR2 is SVGAGI (reference sequence). The CDR3 region is CASSSSTNSPLHF. CDR3 bases: TGTGCCAGCAGTTCCTCGACAAATTCACCCCTCCACTTT.

The chain joins TRBV18 to TRBJ1-4; D call uncertain. This CDR3 region has 15 residues. CDR1 and CDR2 from the germline V gene are KGHSH and LQKENI. V gave up 3 bases and J gave up 3 bases, with 11 bases separating them. The CDR3 bases are TGTGCCAGCTCACCTTCGGTGGGTCCTAATGAAAAACTGTTTTTT. It is translated as CASSPSVGPNEKLFF.

The CDR3 DNA follows: TGTGCCAGCAGCTTTAGCGGGGGGACTAGCACAGATACGCAGTATTTT. Residues: CASSFSGGTSTDTQYF. The chain recombines TRBV7-3 with TRBJ2-3; TRBD2 aligns across 10 bases. Trimming at V came to 3 bases and at J to 0 bases, leaving 3 bases not matched to a gene. The CDR3 totals 16 residues. The germline CDR1 and CDR2 sequences are SGHTA and FQGTGA.